The 20 T cell receptor beta chains in this list originate from one sample, sequenced in a study of blood T cell repertoires in COVID-19 (dated by TCRdb to 2018 to 2020). Receptor amplification or capture employed the immunoSEQ multiplex PCR assay. This immuneACCESS table, as held by TCRdb, lists in-frame sequences with V and J called but not all clones. Of the missing ones, under half trace to an unresolved V gene in checked studies; the others have no known cause. The sample table shows more than 150,000 clones, and approximately 80% are seen once. The top ten clonotypes cover approximately 15% of the sample. Sequences were obtained from PBMCs or T cells enriched from blood (not recorded which). These receptors all stem from a woman between 50 and 59 years old who had recovered from COVID-19.

The genes are TRBV7-2 and TRBJ2-7; 10 bases fit TRBD1. This CDR3 comprises 17 residues. With 0 bases clipped from V and 2 bases from J, the junction kept 7 bases outside the gene matches. CDR1 and CDR2 (germline): SGHTA, FQGNSA. The CDR3 protein is CASSLAYLGQGPYEQYF. In DNA, the CDR3 is TGTGCCAGCAGCTTAGCGTATTTGGGACAGGGGCCCTACGAGCAGTACTTC.

In its sample, this clone was seen many times. The V and J genes are TRBV12-3 or TRBV12-4 and TRBJ1-1, with a weak D call TRBD1 (5 bases). The CDR3 sequence is 13 residues long. V lost 7 bases and J lost 3, with 12 bases in between. CDR3 sequence reads: CASIRTGDTEAFF. CDR3 coding DNA: TGTGCCAGCATCAGGACGGGGGACACTGAAGCTTTCTTT.

This chain connects TRBV5-1 to TRBJ2-7; TRBD2 aligns across 8 bases. Germline V CDR1 and CDR2: SGHRS, YFSETQ. The V segment lost 7 bases and the J segment 6 bases; nucleotides outside the gene matches: 15. This CDR3 region has 15 residues. CDR3: CASASGSSGIVEQYF. The CDR3 bases are TGCGCCAGCGCTTCAGGGAGTAGCGGGATTGTCGAGCAGTACTTC.

In this sample, this clone turned up a few times. The V gene is TRBV6-6, the J gene TRBJ1-5; 9 bases are shared with TRBD1. Germline V gene data show CDR1 as MNHNY and CDR2 as SVGAGI (reference sequence). After removal of 5 bases from V and 5 bases from J, the junction contained 7 bases not matched to a gene. CDR3 size: 15 residues. CDR3 protein: CASSKHGQGHQPQHF. The CDR3, as DNA: TGTGCCAGCAGTAAACACGGACAGGGGCATCAGCCCCAGCATTTT.

The chain links TRBV24-1 to TRBJ2-5, with a weak D call TRBD1 (6 bases). The germline V gene has CDR1 KGHDR and CDR2 SFDVKD. This CDR3 is built from 12 residues. V lost 4 bases to trimming and J lost 5 bases, with 7 bases between them. In DNA, the CDR3 is TGTGCCACCAGTGACAGGGGTGAGACCCAGTACTTC. This sequence encodes CATSDRGETQYF.

This clone was observed a few times. V usage is TRBV7-2 and J usage is TRBJ1-2, with 8 positions matching TRBD1. The CDR3 runs to 13 residues. The germline V gene encodes CDR1 SGHTA and CDR2 FQGNSA. The V segment lost 5 bases and the J segment 7 bases; nucleotides outside the gene matches: 6. The CDR3 sequence: CASSPDRGGGYTF. In DNA form, the CDR3 reads TGTGCCAGCAGCCCAGACAGGGGTGGTGGCTACACCTTC.

This chain links TRBV30 with TRBJ1-2, with D perhaps TRBD1 (5 bases). The V and J ends lost 4 bases and 2 bases respectively, with 17 bases between them. This CDR3 region has 15 residues. Germline V gene sequence: CDR1 GTSNPN, CDR2 SVGIG (reference sequence). CDR3 coding DNA: TGTGCCTGGAATGTTAAGGGGTGGGCGAACTATGGCTACACCTTC. Its protein product is CAWNVKGWANYGYTF.

The chain employs TRBV7-2 and TRBJ2-5, with D possibly being TRBD2 (6 bases). The CDR3 loop spans 16 amino acids. The V end lost 1 base, the J end lost 1 base, and 13 bases lay between the germline ends. Per germline, CDR1 SGHTA and CDR2 FQGNSA. CDR3: CASSLVAGPPQETQYF. The CDR3 nucleotides read TGTGCCAGCAGCTTAGTTGCGGGGCCCCCCCAAGAGACCCAGTACTTC.

The chain links TRBV29-1 to TRBJ2-3, with D possibly TRBD1 on 6 matching bases. Germline values: CDR1 SQVTM, CDR2 ANQGSEA. The CDR3 loop spans 15 amino acids. Trimming left V 6 bases short and J 1 base short, with 17 bases between. The CDR3 is CSVKRGQFRTDTQYF. The CDR3 coding sequence is TGCAGCGTGAAACGAGGACAGTTTCGCACAGATACGCAGTATTTT.

V gene TRBV7-3 combines with J gene TRBJ2-7; 7 bases line up with TRBD2. Germline CDR1 is SGHTA and CDR2 is FQGTGA. V was clipped by 6 bases and J by 0 bases; unmatched bases: 8. The CDR3 covers 15 residues. The CDR3 loop reads CASSTSGDSSYEQYF. The CDR3, as DNA: TGTGCCAGCAGTACCAGCGGGGATAGCTCCTACGAGCAGTACTTC.

This chain links TRBV28 with TRBJ2-1; D might be TRBD2 (6 bases). CDR1 is MDHEN and CDR2 is SYDVKM in the germline V gene. The CDR3 consists of 14 residues. Trimming took off 5 bases at V and 8 bases at J, with 16 bases between the two ends. DNA of the CDR3: TGTGCCAGCAGTACCAGACTAGTGGTCGATGAGCAGTTCTTC. Translation gives CASSTRLVVDEQFF.

There are many counts of this clone. The V and J genes are TRBV19 and TRBJ1-1; a weak D match, TRBD1 (5 bases). The CDR3 covers 18 residues. The V end lost 7 bases, the J end lost 0 bases, and 24 bases lay between the germline ends. CDR1 is LNHDA, CDR2 SQIVND, per germline (reference sequence). The CDR3 bases are TGTGCCAGTACCGGGCCAAACTATCGGGGGACCATGAACACTGAAGCTTTCTTT. This gives the protein CASTGPNYRGTMNTEAFF.

The V and J genes are TRBV29-1 and TRBJ2-6; a weak D match, TRBD1 (5 bases). Trimming stripped 7 bases from V and 4 bases from J, with 11 bases between. The CDR3 runs 13 residues. CDR1 and CDR2 (germline): SQVTM, ANQGSEA. The CDR3 sequence: CSAQGAGANVLTF. As DNA, the CDR3 is TGCAGCGCCCAGGGTGCCGGGGCCAACGTCCTGACTTTC. The variable domain in full, with the rest retrieved from reference TRBV29-1 and TRBJ2-6, is SAVISQKPSRDICQRGTSLTIQCQVDSQVTMMFWYRQQPGQSLTLIATANQGSEATYESGFVIDKFPISRPNLTFSTLTVSNMSPEDSSIYLCSAQGAGANVLTFGAGSRLTVL.

The chain uses TRBV7-3 and TRBJ2-7; 7 bases map to TRBD1. Germline CDR1 reads SGHTA; CDR2 reads FQGTGA. This CDR3 has 15 amino acids. V trimming: 1 base; J trimming: 2 bases; junction bases outside the gene matches: 5. The CDR3 DNA follows: TGTGCCAGCAGCTTAAGACAGGGTTTTACCTACGAGCAGTACTTC. It encodes CASSLRQGFTYEQYF.

The V gene is TRBV7-2, the J gene TRBJ2-1, with 13 nucleotides matching TRBD2. Per germline, CDR1 SGHTA and CDR2 FQGNSA. V gave up 6 bases and J gave up 15 bases; unmatched junction bases: 11. The CDR3 consists of 14 residues. The CDR3 nucleotides read TGTGCCAGCAGAGAGGGGACTAGCGGGGCCTCCCCGTTCTTC. Translation: CASREGTSGASPFF.

J is TRBJ2-2 and V is TRBV19, with 7 bases matching TRBD2. V lost 10 bases and J lost 7; bases outside the gene matches: 15. Germline CDR1 reads LNHDA; CDR2 reads SQIVND (reference sequence). The length of the CDR3 is 15 residues. As DNA, the CDR3 is TGTGCCACCCATCCGATCAGCGGGATGAACGGGGAGCTGTTTTTT. The encoded protein is CATHPISGMNGELFF.

This clone was detected once. CDR3 sequence (DNA): TGCAGTGCTAATGACAGGGCGGATGGCTACACCTTC. Protein: CSANDRADGYTF. The chain couples TRBV20-1 to TRBJ1-2; 7 positions agree with TRBD1. Germline CDR1 is DFQATT and CDR2 is SNEGSKA (reference sequence). V lost 4 bases and J lost 6; bases outside the gene matches: 5. The CDR3 length is 12 residues.

This clone was seen more than once but under ten times. The chain employs TRBV7-3 and TRBJ2-2; 8 nucleotides line up with TRBD1. Germline V gene sequence: CDR1 SGHTA, CDR2 FQGTGA. Germline trimming cut 6 bases from V and 6 bases from J; bases unmatched to any gene: 6. CDR3 size: 14 residues. CDR3 sequence (DNA): TGTGCCAGCAGGTCGGAACAGGGGGCCGGGGAGCTGTTTTTT. Translation gives CASRSEQGAGELFF.

The V gene is TRBV4-3, the J gene TRBJ2-2; D might be TRBD2 (6 bases). Germline V gene sequence: CDR1 LGHNA, CDR2 YSLEER. Trimming removed 0 bases at V and 3 bases at J, with 17 bases between. This CDR3 contains 18 residues. CDR3 bases: TGCGCCAGCAGCCAAGATTCAACGGCGGGATGGGACACCGGGGAGCTGTTTTTT. Translated: CASSQDSTAGWDTGELFF.

This chain links TRBV5-1 with TRBJ2-5, with a tentative D call TRBD1 (6 bases). CDR1 is SGHRS and CDR2 is YFSETQ in the germline V gene. Trimming pared 6 bases from V and 1 base from J, leaving 13 bases between. The CDR3 is 14 amino acids. CDR3 sequence reads: CASNQGTTQETQYF. The CDR3 DNA reads TGCGCCAGCAACCAGGGGACCACCCAAGAGACCCAGTACTTC.